One sample yielded the 5 T cell receptor beta chains listed below, sequenced in a study of resident and recirculating memory T cells in vitiligo. Method: immunoSEQ multiplex PCR; TCRdb's copy keeps in-frame clones and lacks some. The sample lists fewer than 80,000 clones, approximately 93% occurring once. The source material was blood. The receptors shown here come from a male donor with vitiligo.

The gene calls are TRBV4-1 and TRBJ1-1, with 7 bases matching TRBD1. CDR1 and CDR2 (germline): MGHRA, YSYEKL. V lost 5 bases to trimming and J lost 5 bases; unmatched junction nucleotides: 17. This CDR3 has 17 amino acids. CDR3 sequence: CASSRPGQSPNRTEAFF. The CDR3, as DNA: TGCGCCAGCAGCAGACCGGGACAGTCCCCCAATCGGACTGAAGCTTTCTTT.

The CDR3 region has the DNA TGTGCCAGCAGCTTAGCTGGGACACTCTCCTACGAGCAGTACTTC. Its protein product is CASSLAGTLSYEQYF. The chain carries TRBV11-2 and TRBJ2-7, with a tentative D call TRBD1 (6 bases). Germline CDR1 SGHAT, CDR2 FQNNGV. The CDR3 runs 15 residues. V was clipped by 1 base and J by 0 bases, with 10 bases between them.

The rearrangement links TRBV11-2 to TRBJ2-5, with D possibly matching TRBD2 (6 bases). CDR3 size: 16 residues. V shed 2 bases and J shed 2 bases, with 15 bases lying between them. The V gene's germline CDR1 is SGHAT and CDR2 FQNNGV. The CDR3 bases are TGTGCCAGCAGCTTATCGGTGGCAGGGAGGCAAGAGACCCAGTACTTC. Translation: CASSLSVAGRQETQYF.

V and J are TRBV19 and TRBJ1-4, with TRBD1 identical over 7 bases. The CDR3 has 14 amino acids. Germline V gene data show CDR1 as LNHDA and CDR2 as SQIVND (reference sequence). Trimming took 5 bases from V and 8 from J; bases not matched to a gene: 8. CDR3 loop: CASSPDRVSEKLFF. The CDR3 DNA reads TGTGCCAGTAGTCCCGACAGGGTGAGCGAAAAACTGTTTTTT.

V usage is TRBV7-3 and J usage is TRBJ2-2; 9 nucleotides match TRBD2. The CDR3 has 15 amino acids. Germline trimming cut 3 bases from V and 6 bases from J; bases unmatched to any gene: 5. CDR1 and CDR2 from the germline V gene are SGHTA and FQGTGA. In DNA form, the CDR3 reads TGTGCCAGCAGCTTTGATAGCGGGGGCCCCGGGGAGCTGTTTTTT. This gives the protein CASSFDSGGPGELFF. The complete variable domain, with remaining parts taken from reference TRBV7-3 and TRBJ2-2, reads GAGVSQTPSNKVTEKGKYVELRCDPISGHTALYWYRQSLGQGPEFLIYFQGTGAADDSGLPNDRFFAVRPEGSVSTLKIQRTERGDSAVYLCASSFDSGGPGELFFGEGSRLTVL.